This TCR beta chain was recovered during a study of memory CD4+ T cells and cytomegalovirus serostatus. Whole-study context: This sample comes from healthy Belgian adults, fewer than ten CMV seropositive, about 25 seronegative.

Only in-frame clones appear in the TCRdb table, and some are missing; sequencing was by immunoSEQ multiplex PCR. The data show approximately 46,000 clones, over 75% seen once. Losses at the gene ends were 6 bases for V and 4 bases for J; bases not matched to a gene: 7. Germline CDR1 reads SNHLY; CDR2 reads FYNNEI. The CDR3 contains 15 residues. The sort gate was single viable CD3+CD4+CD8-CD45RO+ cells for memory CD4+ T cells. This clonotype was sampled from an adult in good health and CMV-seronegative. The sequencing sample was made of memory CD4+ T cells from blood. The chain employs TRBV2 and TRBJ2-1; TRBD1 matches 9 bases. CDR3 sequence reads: CASRSEGQGYNEQFF. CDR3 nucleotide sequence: TGTGCCAGCAGGTCCGAGGGACAGGGATACAATGAGCAGTTCTTC.